These 16 T cell receptor beta chains share one sample of origin, sequenced in a study of monozygotic twins with inflammatory bowel disease. From the 5' RACE reads, TCRdb lists one entry per CDR3 protein and no DNA. This table holds fewer than 550,000 distinct CDR3 sequences. Material: blood. The receptors come from a human donor with ulcerative colitis or Crohn's disease, or a healthy co-twin of an affected twin (not recorded which).

J is TRBJ1-1 and V is TRBV4-1; TCRdb's D gene call, TRBD1, goes unchecked for lack of DNA. CDR1 MGHRA and CDR2 YSYEKL come from the germline V gene. CDR3 length: 14 amino acids. The CDR3 reads CASSQVDRAAEAFF.

The chain couples TRBV7-2 to TRBJ2-2; TCRdb proposes TRBD1, but this gene call is untestable without DNA. There are 14 residues in the CDR3. The germline CDR1 and CDR2 sequences are SGHTA and FQGNSA. CDR3 region: CASSPPRDTGELFF. The full variable domain, rest sourced from reference TRBV7-2 and TRBJ2-2, is GAGVSQSPSNKVTEKGKDVELRCDPISGHTALYWYRQSLGQGLEFLIYFQGNSAPDKSGLPSDRFSAERTGGSVSTLTIQRTQQEDSAVYLCASSPPRDTGELFFGEGSRLTVL.

J is TRBJ2-7 and V is TRBV10-3. The CDR3 is 14 amino acids. The germline gives CDR1 ENHRY, CDR2 SYGVKD. This chain's CDR3 is CAISELTGLYEQYF.

The CDR3 loop reads CASSQLAGTGSQYF. This chain uses TRBV14 with TRBJ2-5; there is no DNA to check the TCRdb D call of TRBD2. This CDR3 has 14 residues. From germline, CDR1 is SGHDN and CDR2 FVKESK.

The chain is built from TRBV20-1 and TRBJ2-7; the TCRdb call, TRBD2, lacks DNA for checking. Germline-derived CDR1 and CDR2 are DFQATT and SNEGSKA (reference sequence). The CDR3 is 16 amino acids. CDR3 protein: CSAVAGTSGTLDGQYF.

The chain combines TRBV20-1 with TRBJ1-3. The CDR3 spans 16 residues. Germline loops: CDR1 DFQATT, CDR2 SNEGSKA (reference sequence). The CDR3 here is CSASSGGPSSGNTIYF.

This rearrangement joins TRBV6-2 or TRBV6-3 to TRBJ2-7. Germline values: CDR1 MNHEY, CDR2 SVGEGT. CDR3 length: 14 residues. The CDR3 reads CASSFTGILYEQYF.

The chain combines TRBV4-3 with TRBJ2-7; TCRdb's D call, TRBD2, is unchecked because there is no DNA. Germline CDR1 reads LGHNA; CDR2 reads YSLEER. This CDR3 contains 15 residues. CDR3 sequence: CASSQSRESSYEQYF.

The V and J genes are TRBV7-9 and TRBJ2-7. Germline lookup yields CDR1 SEHNR and CDR2 FQNEAQ (reference sequence). The CDR3 is 13 amino acids. CDR3 residues: CASAPWSSYEQYF.

The chain couples TRBV4-1 to TRBJ2-1. Germline V gene data show CDR1 as MGHRA and CDR2 as YSYEKL. This CDR3 is built from 17 residues. The CDR3 loop is CASSQRRGGSSYNEQFF.

V is TRBV5-1 and J is TRBJ2-1; the TCRdb D gene call, TRBD1, has no DNA to confirm it. The CDR3 totals 20 residues. Germline CDR1 is SGHRS and CDR2 is YFSETQ. The CDR3 is CASSLSGISTGTAKYNEQFF.

V is TRBV9 and J is TRBJ1-4; TCRdb's D call, TRBD1, is unchecked because there is no DNA. From germline, CDR1 is SGDLS and CDR2 YYNGEE. The CDR3 is made up of 15 amino acids. The CDR3 here is CASSVEVGGNEKLFF.

The chain joins TRBV28 to TRBJ1-2. The CDR3 is made up of 14 amino acids. Germline lookup yields CDR1 MDHEN and CDR2 SYDVKM. This chain's CDR3 is CATIIGPANYGYTF.

CDR3 protein: CSGVAWNTEAFF. The chain uses TRBV20-1 and TRBJ1-1. The CDR3 length is 12 residues. Per the germline V gene, CDR1 is DFQATT and CDR2 is SNEGSKA (reference sequence).

This chain connects TRBV7-2 to TRBJ2-5; TCRdb reports TRBD2, a call that lacks DNA to check it against. The CDR3 runs to 15 residues. Germline V gene lookup returns CDR1 SGHTA and CDR2 FQGNSA. The CDR3 loop reads CASSFGGEEQETQYF.

The chain is built from TRBV11-2 and TRBJ1-2; the TRBD1 assignment by TCRdb is unverifiable without DNA. CDR3 length: 18 residues. Germline values: CDR1 SGHAT, CDR2 FQNNGV. CDR3 sequence: CASSLNRVISSTSDGYTF.